This passage covers 9 T cell receptor beta chains from one sample sequenced in a study of cytomegalovirus exposure and HLA in healthy donors. Produced via immunoSEQ multiplex PCR; TCRdb's table is partial and in-frame only. The sample lists about 88,000 clones, roughly 84% seen once, with about 12% in the top ten. Sequencing was carried out using PBMCs. The receptors derive from a woman aged 18-30 years in good health and CMV-seropositive.

V gene TRBV6-5 combines with J gene TRBJ2-1; D is unclear. CDR3 length: 12 amino acids. Per germline, CDR1 MNHEY and CDR2 SVGAGI. V lost 6 bases and J lost 6, with 9 bases in between. CDR3 amino acids: CASSAEFNEQFF. CDR3 nucleotide sequence: TGTGCCAGCAGCGCGGAATTCAATGAGCAGTTCTTC.

The J gene is TRBJ2-7, the V gene TRBV28; D gene uncertain. CDR1 and CDR2 from the germline V gene are MDHEN and SYDVKM. The V and J ends lost 7 bases and 6 bases respectively, with 16 bases between them. CDR3 length equals 13 residues. In nucleotides, the CDR3 is TGTGCCAGCAAGAAAACCGTCAGGCCCGAGCAGTACTTC. This sequence encodes CASKKTVRPEQYF.

CDR3 bases: TGCAGCGTTGATGGGACTAGCGGGGGGGCCTCCCCAAGGCAGTTCTTC. Protein: CSVDGTSGGASPRQFF. The chain combines TRBV29-1 with TRBJ2-1, with 16 bases identical to TRBD2. The germline V gene has CDR1 SQVTM and CDR2 ANQGSEA. Trimming removed 3 bases from V and 12 bases from J; junction bases left unmatched: 11. The CDR3 sequence is 16 residues long.

This clone showed up just a few times. This rearrangement joins TRBV14 to TRBJ1-2; D perhaps matches TRBD1 (5 bases). The V gene lost 3 bases and the J gene lost 9 bases, with 8 bases spanning the gap. Germline CDR1 is SGHDN and CDR2 is FVKESK. This CDR3 has 11 amino acids. CDR3 residues: CASSHGGSYTF. The CDR3 nucleotides are TGTGCCAGCAGCCATGGGGGGAGCTACACCTTC.

This clone was observed a few times. The chain uses TRBV6-5 and TRBJ2-3; no reliable D call. Trimming took 2 bases from V and 6 from J, leaving 12 bases between them. The CDR3 loop spans 14 amino acids. CDR1 MNHEY and CDR2 SVGAGI come from the germline V gene. The CDR3 DNA reads as TGTGCCAGCAGTTACACCGCGTCATGGGATACGCAGTATTTT. As protein: CASSYTASWDTQYF.

CDR3: CASSRGGADRSNQPQHF. CDR3 nucleotides: TGCGCCAGCAGCCGAGGAGGGGCGGATAGGAGCAATCAGCCCCAGCATTTT. This chain links TRBV4-1 with TRBJ1-5, with D perhaps TRBD1 (5 bases). Between the trimmed V and J ends, which lost 4 bases and 1 base, there was a span of 17 bases. There are 17 residues in the CDR3. The V gene's germline CDR1 is MGHRA and CDR2 YSYEKL.

The chain joins TRBV28 to TRBJ1-5; D is possibly TRBD1 (5 bases). CDR3 length equals 16 residues. The ends were cut back, 6 bases at V and 7 bases at J, with 22 bases in the middle. Germline V gene lookup returns CDR1 MDHEN and CDR2 SYDVKM. As DNA, the CDR3 is TGTGCCAGCAGCCGACCCCCTTCGGGAGCAGGGCAGCCCCAGCATTTT. It specifies CASSRPPSGAGQPQHF.

The DNA for the CDR3 is TGTGCCAGTAGTATAGTCCACCAGGGAGAAGCTTTCTTT. Translation gives CASSIVHQGEAFF. The chain employs TRBV19 and TRBJ1-1; perhaps TRBD1 as D (5 bases). This CDR3 has 13 residues. Trimming left V 1 base short and J 8 bases short, with 11 bases between. Germline CDR1 is LNHDA and CDR2 is SQIVND (reference sequence).

The rearrangement links TRBV10-2 to TRBJ2-7; 12 bases are a match to TRBD2. Germline V gene data show CDR1 as WSHSY and CDR2 as SAAADI. V lost 3 bases to trimming and J lost 4 bases; unmatched junction nucleotides: 7. This CDR3 region has 16 residues. Written as DNA, the CDR3 is TGCGCCAGCAGTGATCACCTAGCGGGGGGGTCGTACGAGCAGTACTTC. It codes for CASSDHLAGGSYEQYF.